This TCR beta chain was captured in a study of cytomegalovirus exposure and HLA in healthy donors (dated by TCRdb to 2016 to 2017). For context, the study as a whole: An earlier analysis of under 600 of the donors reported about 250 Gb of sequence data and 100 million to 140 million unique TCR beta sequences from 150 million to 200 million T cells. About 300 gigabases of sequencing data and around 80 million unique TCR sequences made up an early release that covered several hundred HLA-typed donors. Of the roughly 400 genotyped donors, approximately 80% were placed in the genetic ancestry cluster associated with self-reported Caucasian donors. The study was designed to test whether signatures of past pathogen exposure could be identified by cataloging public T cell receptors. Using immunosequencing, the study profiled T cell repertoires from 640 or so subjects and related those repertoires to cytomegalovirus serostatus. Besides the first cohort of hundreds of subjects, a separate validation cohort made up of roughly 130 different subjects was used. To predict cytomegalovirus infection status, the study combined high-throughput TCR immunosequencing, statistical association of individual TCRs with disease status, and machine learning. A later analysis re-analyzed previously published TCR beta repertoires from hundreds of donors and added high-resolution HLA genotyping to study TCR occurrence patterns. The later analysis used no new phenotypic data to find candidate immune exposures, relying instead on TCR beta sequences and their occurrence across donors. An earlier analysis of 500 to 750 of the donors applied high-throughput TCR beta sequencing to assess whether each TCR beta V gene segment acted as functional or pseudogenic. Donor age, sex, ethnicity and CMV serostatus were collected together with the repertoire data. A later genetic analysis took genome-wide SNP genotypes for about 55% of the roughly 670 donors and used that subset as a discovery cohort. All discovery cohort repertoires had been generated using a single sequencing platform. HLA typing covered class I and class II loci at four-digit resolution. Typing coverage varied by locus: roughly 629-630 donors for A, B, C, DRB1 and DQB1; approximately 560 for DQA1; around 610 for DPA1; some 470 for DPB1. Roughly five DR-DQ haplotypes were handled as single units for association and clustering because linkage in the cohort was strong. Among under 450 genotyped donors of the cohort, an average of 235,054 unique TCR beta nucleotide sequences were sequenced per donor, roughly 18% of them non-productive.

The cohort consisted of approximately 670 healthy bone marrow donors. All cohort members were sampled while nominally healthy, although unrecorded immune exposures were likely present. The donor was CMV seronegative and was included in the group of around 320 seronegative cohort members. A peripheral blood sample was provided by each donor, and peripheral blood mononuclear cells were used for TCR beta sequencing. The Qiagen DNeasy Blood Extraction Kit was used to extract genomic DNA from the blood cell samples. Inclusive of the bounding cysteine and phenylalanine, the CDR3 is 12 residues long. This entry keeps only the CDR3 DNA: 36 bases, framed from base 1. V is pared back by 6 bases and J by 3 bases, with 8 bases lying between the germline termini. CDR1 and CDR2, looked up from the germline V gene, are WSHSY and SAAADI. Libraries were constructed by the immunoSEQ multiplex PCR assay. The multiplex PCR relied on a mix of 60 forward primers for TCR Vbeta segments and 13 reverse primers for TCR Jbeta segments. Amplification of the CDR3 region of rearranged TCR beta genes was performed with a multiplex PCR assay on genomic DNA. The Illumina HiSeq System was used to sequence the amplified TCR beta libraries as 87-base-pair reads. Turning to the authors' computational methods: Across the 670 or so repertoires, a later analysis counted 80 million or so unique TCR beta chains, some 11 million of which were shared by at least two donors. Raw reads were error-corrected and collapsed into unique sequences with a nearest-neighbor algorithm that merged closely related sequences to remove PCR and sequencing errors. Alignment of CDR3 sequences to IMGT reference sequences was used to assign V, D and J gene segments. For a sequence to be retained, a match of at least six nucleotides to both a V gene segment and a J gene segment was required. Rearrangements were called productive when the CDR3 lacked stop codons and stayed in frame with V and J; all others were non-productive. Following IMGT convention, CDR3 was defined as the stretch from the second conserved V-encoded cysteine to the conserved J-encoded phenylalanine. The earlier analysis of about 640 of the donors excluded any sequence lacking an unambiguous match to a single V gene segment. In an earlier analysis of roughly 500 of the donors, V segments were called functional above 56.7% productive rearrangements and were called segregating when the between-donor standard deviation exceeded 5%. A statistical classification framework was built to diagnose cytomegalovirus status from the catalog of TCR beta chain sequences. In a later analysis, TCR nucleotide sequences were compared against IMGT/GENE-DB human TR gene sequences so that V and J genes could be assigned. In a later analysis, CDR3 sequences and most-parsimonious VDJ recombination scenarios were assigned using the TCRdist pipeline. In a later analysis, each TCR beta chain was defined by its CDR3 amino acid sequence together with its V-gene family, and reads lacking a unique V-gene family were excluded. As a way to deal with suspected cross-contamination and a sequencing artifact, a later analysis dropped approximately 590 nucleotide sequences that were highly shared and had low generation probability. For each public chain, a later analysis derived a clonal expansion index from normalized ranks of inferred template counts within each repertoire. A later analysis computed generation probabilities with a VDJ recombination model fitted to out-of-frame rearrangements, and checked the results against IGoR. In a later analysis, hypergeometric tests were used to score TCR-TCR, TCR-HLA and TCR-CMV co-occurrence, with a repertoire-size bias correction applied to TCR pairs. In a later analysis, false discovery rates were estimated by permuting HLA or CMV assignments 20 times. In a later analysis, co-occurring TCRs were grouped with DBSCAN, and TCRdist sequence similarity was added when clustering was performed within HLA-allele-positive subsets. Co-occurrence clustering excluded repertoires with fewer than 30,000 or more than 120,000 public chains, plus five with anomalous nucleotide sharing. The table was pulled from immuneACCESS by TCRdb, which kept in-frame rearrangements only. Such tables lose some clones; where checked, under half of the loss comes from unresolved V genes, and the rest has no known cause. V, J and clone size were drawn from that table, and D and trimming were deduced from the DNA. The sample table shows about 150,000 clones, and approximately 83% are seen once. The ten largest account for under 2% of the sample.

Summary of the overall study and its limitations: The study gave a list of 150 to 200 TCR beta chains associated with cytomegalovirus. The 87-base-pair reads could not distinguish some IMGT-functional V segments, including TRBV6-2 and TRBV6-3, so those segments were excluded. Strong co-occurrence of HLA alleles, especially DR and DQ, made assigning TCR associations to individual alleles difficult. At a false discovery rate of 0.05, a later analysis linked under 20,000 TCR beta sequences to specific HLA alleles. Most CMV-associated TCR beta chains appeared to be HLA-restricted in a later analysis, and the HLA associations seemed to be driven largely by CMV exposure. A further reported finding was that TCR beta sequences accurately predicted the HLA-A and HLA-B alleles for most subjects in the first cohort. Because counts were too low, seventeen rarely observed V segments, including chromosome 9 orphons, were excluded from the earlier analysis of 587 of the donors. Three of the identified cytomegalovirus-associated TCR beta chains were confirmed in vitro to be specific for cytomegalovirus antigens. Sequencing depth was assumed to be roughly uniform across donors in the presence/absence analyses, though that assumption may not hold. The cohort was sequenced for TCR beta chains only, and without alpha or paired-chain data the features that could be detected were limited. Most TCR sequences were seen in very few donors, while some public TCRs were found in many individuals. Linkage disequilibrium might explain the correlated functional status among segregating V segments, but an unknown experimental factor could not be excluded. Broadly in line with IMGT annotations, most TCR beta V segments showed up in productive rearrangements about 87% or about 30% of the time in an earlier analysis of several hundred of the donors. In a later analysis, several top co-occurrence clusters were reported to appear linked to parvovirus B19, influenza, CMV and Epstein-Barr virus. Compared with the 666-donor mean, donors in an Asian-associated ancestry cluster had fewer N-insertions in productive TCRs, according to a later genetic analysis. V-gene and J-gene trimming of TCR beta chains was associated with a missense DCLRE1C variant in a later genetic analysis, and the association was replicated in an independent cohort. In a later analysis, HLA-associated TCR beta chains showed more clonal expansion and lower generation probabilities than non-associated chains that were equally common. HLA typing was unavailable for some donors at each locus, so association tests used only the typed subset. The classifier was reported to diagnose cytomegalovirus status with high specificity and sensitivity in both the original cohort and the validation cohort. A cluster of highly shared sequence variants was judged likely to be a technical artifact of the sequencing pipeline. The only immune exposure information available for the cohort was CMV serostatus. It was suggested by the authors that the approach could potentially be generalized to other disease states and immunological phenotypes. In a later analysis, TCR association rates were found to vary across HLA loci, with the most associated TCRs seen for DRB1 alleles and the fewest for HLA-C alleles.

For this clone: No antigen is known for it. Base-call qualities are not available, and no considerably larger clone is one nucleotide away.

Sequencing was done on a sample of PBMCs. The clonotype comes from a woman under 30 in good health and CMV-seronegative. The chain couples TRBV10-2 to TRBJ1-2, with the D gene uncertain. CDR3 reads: CASRASHYGYTF. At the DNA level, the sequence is TGCGCCAGCAGGGCCAGTCACTATGGCTACACCTTC.